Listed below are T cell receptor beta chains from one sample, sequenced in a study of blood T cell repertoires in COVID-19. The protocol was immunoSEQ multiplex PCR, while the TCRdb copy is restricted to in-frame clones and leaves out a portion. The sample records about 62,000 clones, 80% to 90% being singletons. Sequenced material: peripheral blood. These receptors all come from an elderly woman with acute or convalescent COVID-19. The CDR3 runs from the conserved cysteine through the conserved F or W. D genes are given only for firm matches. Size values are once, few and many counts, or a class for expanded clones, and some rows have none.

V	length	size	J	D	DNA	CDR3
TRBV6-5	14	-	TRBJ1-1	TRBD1	TGTGCCAGCAACAGGGGGACGGAGGACACTGAAGCTTTCTTT	CASNRGTEDTEAFF
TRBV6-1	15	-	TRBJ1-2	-	TGTGCCAGCAGTGAAGCGCTGGCAGGGGCCTATGGCTACACCTTC	CASSEALAGAYGYTF
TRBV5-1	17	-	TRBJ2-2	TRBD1	TGCGCCAGCAGCTCGGGGGCAGGGGGCACGAACACCGGGGAGCTGTTTTTT	CASSSGAGGTNTGELFF
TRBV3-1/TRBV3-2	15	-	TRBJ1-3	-	TGTGCCAGCAGCCAAGATGGTCGGGGGGTTAACACCATATATTTT	CASSQDGRGVNTIYF
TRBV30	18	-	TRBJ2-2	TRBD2	TGTGCCTGGAGTCGGTTAGCGGGGGGACTTACGAACACCGGGGAGCTGTTTTTT	CAWSRLAGGLTNTGELFF
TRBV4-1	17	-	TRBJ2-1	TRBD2	TGCGCCAGCAGCCAAGAGATCTCTAGCGGATATAACAATGAGCAGTTCTTC	CASSQEISSGYNNEQFF
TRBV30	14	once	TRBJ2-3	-	TGTGCCAGATCCCGGGGGGCCAACACAGATACGCAGTATTTT	CARSRGANTDTQYF
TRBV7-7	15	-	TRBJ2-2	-	TGTGCCAGCAGCTACAGGGAGCACGGCACCGGGGAGCTGTTTTTT	CASSYREHGTGELFF
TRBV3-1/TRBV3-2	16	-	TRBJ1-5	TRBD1	TGTGCCAGCAGCCCCGGGACAGACTTTTTCAATCAGCCCCAGCATTTT	CASSPGTDFFNQPQHF
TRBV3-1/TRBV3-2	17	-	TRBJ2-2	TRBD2	TGTGCCAGCAGCCAATTTTCAAGGGCGGGAGGCACCGGGGAGCTGTTTTTT	CASSQFSRAGGTGELFF
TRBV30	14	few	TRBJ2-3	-	TGTGCCTGGAGTGTACAGGCAGATACAGATACGCAGTATTTT	CAWSVQADTDTQYF
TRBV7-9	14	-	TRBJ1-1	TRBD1	TGTGCCAGCAGCCGGACAGGGGGCTTTGGTGAAGCTTTCTTT	CASSRTGGFGEAFF
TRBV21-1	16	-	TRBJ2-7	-	TGTGCCAGCAGCAAAGAAATGGGACAGGGGAAATACGAGCAGTACTTC	CASSKEMGQGKYEQYF
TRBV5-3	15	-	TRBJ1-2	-	TGTGCCAGCAGCTTGGCAGGTCTCAGGGTTCGTGGCTACACCTTC	CASSLAGLRVRGYTF
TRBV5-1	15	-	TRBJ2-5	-	TGCGCCAGCAGCTTGGATGGCAGGGGATTGGAGACCCAGTACTTC	CASSLDGRGLETQYF
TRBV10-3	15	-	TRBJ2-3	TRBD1	TGTGCCATCAGTGACGGACAGGGGATGACAGATACGCAGTATTTT	CAISDGQGMTDTQYF
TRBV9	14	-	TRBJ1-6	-	TGTGCCAGCAGCGTTTCGGGGGATCGGTCACCCCTCCACTTT	CASSVSGDRSPLHF
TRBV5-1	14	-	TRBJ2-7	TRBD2	TGCGCCAGCAGCACGAGCGGGGGGGCGTACGAGCAGTACTTC	CASSTSGGAYEQYF
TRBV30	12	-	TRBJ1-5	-	TGTGCCTGGAGTGGAGGTGATCAGCCCCAGCATTTT	CAWSGGDQPQHF
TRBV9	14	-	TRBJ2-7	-	TGTGCCAGCAGCGTACGGGTAGAGTCCTACGAGCAGTACTTC	CASSVRVESYEQYF
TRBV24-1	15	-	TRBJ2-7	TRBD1	TGTGCCACCGAGGACAGGGGCTCCGTCTCCTACGAGCAGTACTTC	CATEDRGSVSYEQYF
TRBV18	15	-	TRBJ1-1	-	TGTGCCAGCTCAACGACAGGCCTAGGGAGCACTGAAGCTTTCTTT	CASSTTGLGSTEAFF
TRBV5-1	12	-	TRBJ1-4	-	TGCGCCAGCAGCATGACAGCAGAAAAACTGTTTTTT	CASSMTAEKLFF
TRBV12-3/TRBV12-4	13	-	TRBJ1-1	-	TGTGCCAGCGGGGCTCACAGGGACACTGAAGCTTTCTTT	CASGAHRDTEAFF
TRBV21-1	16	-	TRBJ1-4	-	TGTGCCAGCTCGGGACAGCCACATACATCTAATGAAAAACTGTTTTTT	CASSGQPHTSNEKLFF
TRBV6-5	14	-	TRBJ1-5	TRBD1	TGTGCCAGCAGATCCCTGACAGGGAATCAGCCCCAGCATTTT	CASRSLTGNQPQHF
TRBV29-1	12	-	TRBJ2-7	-	TGCAGCGTTGAGGGCCCGGGGGTCGAGCAGTACTTC	CSVEGPGVEQYF
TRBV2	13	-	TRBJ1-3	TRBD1	TGTGCCAGCAATCCGGACAGGGGAAACACCATATATTTT	CASNPDRGNTIYF